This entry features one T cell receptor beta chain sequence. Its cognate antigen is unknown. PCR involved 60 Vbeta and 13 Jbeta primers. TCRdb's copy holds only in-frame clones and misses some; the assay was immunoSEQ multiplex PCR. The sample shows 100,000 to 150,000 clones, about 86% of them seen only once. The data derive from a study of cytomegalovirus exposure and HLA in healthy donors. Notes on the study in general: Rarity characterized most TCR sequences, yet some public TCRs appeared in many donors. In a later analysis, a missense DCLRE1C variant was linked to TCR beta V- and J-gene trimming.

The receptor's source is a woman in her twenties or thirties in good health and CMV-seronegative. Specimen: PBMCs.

CDR3 region: CASSLGQANTEAFF. The CDR3 coding sequence is TGTGCCAGCAGCTTGGGACAGGCGAACACTGAAGCTTTCTTT. The chain has TRBV5-4 and TRBJ1-1, with D possibly matching TRBD1 (6 bases). Germline CDR1 reads SGHNT; CDR2 reads YYREEE (reference sequence). This CDR3 is built from 14 residues. Between the trimmed V and J ends, which lost 0 bases and 1 base, there was a span of 7 bases.